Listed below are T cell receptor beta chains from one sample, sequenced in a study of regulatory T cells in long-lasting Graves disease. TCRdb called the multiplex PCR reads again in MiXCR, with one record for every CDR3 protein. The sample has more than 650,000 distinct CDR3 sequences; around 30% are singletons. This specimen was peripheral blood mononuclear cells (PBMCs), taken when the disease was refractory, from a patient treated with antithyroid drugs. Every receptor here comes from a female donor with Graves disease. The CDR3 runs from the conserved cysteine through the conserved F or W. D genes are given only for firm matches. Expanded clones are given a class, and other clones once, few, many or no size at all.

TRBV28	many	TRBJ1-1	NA	TGTGCCAGCAGTTTAACCCCACAGCGGGACACTGAAGCTTTCTTT	CASSLTPQRDTEAFF
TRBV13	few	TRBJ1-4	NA	TGTGCCAGCAGCTTAGGCTCGGTCAGCGAAAATGAAAAACTGTTTTTT	CASSLGSVSENEKLFF
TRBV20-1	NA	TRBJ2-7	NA	TGCAGTGCTGAGCCTTGGGACACCAACTACGAGCAGTACTTC	CSAEPWDTNYEQYF
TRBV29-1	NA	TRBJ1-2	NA	TGCAGCGTTGTGGGGGACGGCTACACCTTC	CSVVGDGYTF
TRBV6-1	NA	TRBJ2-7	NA	TGTGCCAGCAGTGACACGGGGAGCTCCTACGAGCAGTACTTC	CASSDTGSSYEQYF
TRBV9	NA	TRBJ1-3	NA	TGTGCCAGCAGCGTAGAGGACAGCTCTGGAAACACCATATATTTT	CASSVEDSSGNTIYF
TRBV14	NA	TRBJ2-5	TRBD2	TGTGCCAGCAGCCCCTGGACTAGCGGGACGGGGTACCAAGAGACCCAGTACTTC	CASSPWTSGTGYQETQYF
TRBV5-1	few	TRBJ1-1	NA	TGCGCCAGCAGCTCTGATCTTATACTGAACACTGAAGCTTTCTTT	CASSSDLILNTEAFF
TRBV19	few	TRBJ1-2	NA	TGTGCCAGTAGCCGGGACACACTCTATGGCTACACCTTC	CASSRDTLYGYTF
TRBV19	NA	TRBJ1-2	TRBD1	TGTGCCAGTAGTGGCCAGGACAGGGGGATTTTTGGCTACACCTTC	CASSGQDRGIFGYTF
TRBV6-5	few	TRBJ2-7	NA	TGTGCCAGCAGTTACTCGACCGCGGGTGGGAACGAGCAGTACTTC	CASSYSTAGGNEQYF
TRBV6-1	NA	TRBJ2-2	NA	TGTGCCAGCAGCAAGTACACCGGGGAGCTGTTTTTT	CASSKYTGELFF
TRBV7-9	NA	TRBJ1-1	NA	TGTGCCAGCAGCCGCATTAGGAGGAATAACACTGAAGCTTTCTTT	CASSRIRRNNTEAFF
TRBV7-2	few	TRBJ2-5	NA	TGTGCCAGCAGCCTAGACAGCTTCCAAGAGACCCAGTACTTC	CASSLDSFQETQYF
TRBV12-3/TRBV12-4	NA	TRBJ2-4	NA	TGTGCCAGCAGTTTATTTACCGGGCAGGGGACCAAAAACATTCAGTACTTC	CASSLFTGQGTKNIQYF
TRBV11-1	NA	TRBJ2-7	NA	TGTGCCAGCAGCTTAGCTCCCCCAGCGGGTAACGACGAGCAGTACTTC	CASSLAPPAGNDEQYF
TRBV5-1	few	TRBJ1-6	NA	TGCGCCAGCAGCAATGTGAGGGCGGGAAGCTCCTATAATTCACCCCTCCACTTT	CASSNVRAGSSYNSPLHF
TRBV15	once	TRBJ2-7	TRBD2	TGTGCCACCAGCGGTCGGACTAGCCCCGCCGAGCAGTACTTC	CATSGRTSPAEQYF
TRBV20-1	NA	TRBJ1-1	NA	TGCAGTGCTAGCTCAGGGAGGAACACTGAAGCTTTCTTT	CSASSGRNTEAFF
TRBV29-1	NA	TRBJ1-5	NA	TGCAGCGTTGCGCGGAGTCGGGGGCCTAATCAGCCCCAGCATTTT	CSVARSRGPNQPQHF
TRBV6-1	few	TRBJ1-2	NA	TGTGCCAGCAGTGTAGCCCCAGCTAACTATGGCTACACCTTC	CASSVAPANYGYTF
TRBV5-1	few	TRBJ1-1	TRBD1	TGCGCAACCGGGACAGGGGGCGTGGGGACTGAAGCTTTCTTT	CATGTGGVGTEAFF
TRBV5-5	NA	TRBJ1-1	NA	TGTGCCAGCACCCCGGAAGGCTTGAACACTGAAGCTTTCTTT	CASTPEGLNTEAFF
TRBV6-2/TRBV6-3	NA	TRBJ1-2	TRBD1	TGTGCCAGCAGTTACTCGAGGGGACAGAACTATGGCTACACCTTC	CASSYSRGQNYGYTF
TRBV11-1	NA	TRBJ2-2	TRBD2	TGTGCCAGCAGCTTAGGACTAGCGGGAGGCCGGAACACCGGGGAGCTGTTTTTT	CASSLGLAGGRNTGELFF
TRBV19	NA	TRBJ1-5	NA	TGTGCCAGTACTACTGAGGGGCCTGGTAGCAATCAGCCCCAGCATTTT	CASTTEGPGSNQPQHF
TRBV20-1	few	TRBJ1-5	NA	TGCAGTGCTAGAAGGCAGGGTAGCAATCAGCCCCAGCATTTT	CSARRQGSNQPQHF
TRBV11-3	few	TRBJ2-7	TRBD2	TGTGCCAGCAGCTTAGCCGAAAGCGGGATCGACGAGCAGTACTTC	CASSLAESGIDEQYF
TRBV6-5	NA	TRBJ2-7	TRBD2	TGTGCCAGCAGTTACTCGAGTACTAGCGGTTACTACGAGCAGTACTTC	CASSYSSTSGYYEQYF